A selection of T cell receptor beta chains follows, all from one sample in a study of preoperative IRX-2 immunotherapy in early breast cancer. The method was immunoSEQ multiplex PCR; TCRdb's version includes in-frame clones alone and lacks a portion of them. The sample includes 34,000 or so clones, around 83% of them seen just once. Sequenced material: lymph node tissue, taken from a patient treated with IRX-2 immunotherapy. The source is a human donor with breast cancer. Both conserved end residues are part of each CDR3. D genes are given only for firm matches. Rows may omit the clone size; those that give it use once, few, many or a size class.

>-|TRBV18|TRBJ2-7|TRBD1
TGTGCCAGCTCAGGGTACAGGGACAGGGGCGACGAGCAGTACTTC
CASSGYRDRGDEQYF
>-|TRBV7-5|TRBJ1-3|-
TGTGCCAGCAGCCTAAATCCGGGACGGAGCTCTGGAAACACCATATATTTT
CASSLNPGRSSGNTIYF
>-|TRBV19|TRBJ1-5|TRBD1
TGTGCCAGTAGGCCGACAGGGGACAATCAGCCCCAGCATTTT
CASRPTGDNQPQHF
>few|TRBV19|TRBJ1-6|TRBD1
TGTGCCAGTAGCCTACAGGGGTCACCCCTCCACTTT
CASSLQGSPLHF
>-|TRBV19|TRBJ1-1|-
TGTGCCAGTAGTAGGCAGCTGGGGGCGGAAGCTTTCTTT
CASSRQLGAEAFF
>-|TRBV25-1|TRBJ1-5|-
TGTGCCAGCAGTCAATCAACAGGGAATCAGCCCCAGCATTTT
CASSQSTGNQPQHF
>-|TRBV7-6|TRBJ2-7|TRBD1
TGTGCCAGCAGCCCACGACAGGGTTGGACCTCCTACGAGCAGTACTTC
CASSPRQGWTSYEQYF
>few|TRBV15|TRBJ1-5|-
TGTGCCACCAGCAGAGACAGGAACTATAGCAATCAGCCCCAGCATTTT
CATSRDRNYSNQPQHF
>-|TRBV22-1|TRBJ2-2|-
TGTGCCAGCAGTCGGGGTTCGAACACCGGGGAGCTGTTTTTT
CASSRGSNTGELFF
>-|TRBV30|TRBJ1-6|-
TGTGCCTGGAGTGTACTAGGGTTTGACTCACCCCTCCACTTT
CAWSVLGFDSPLHF